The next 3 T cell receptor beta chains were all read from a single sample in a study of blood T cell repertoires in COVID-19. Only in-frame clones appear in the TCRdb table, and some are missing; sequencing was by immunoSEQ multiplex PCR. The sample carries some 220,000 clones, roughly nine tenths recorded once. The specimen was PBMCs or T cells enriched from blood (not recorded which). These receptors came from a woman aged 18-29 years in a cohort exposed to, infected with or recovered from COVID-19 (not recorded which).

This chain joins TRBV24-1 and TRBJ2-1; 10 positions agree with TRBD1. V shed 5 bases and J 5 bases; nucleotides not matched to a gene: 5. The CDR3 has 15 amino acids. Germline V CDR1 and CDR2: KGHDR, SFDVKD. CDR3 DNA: TGTGCCACCAGTGGGGGGGACAGGGGCGACAATGAGCAGTTCTTC. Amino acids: CATSGGDRGDNEQFF.

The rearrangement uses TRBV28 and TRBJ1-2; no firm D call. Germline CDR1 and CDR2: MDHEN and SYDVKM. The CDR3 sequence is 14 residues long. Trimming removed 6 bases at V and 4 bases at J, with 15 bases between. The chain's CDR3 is CASSTPGRPYGYTF. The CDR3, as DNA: TGTGCCAGCAGCACCCCCGGCAGGCCCTATGGCTACACCTTC.

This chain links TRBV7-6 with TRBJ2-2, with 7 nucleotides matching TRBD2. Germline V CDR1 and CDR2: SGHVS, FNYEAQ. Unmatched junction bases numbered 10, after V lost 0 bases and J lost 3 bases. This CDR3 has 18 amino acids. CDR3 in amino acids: CASSLAAEAGVYTGELFF. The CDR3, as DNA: TGTGCCAGCAGCTTAGCTGCTGAGGCGGGAGTGTACACCGGGGAGCTGTTTTTT.